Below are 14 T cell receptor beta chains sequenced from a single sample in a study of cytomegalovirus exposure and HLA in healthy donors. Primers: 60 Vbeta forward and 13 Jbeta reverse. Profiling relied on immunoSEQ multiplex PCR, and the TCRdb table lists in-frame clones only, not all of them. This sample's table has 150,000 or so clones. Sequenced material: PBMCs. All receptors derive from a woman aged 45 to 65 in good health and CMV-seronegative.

In DNA, the CDR3 is TGTGCCAGCAGTGTAATCCCACTAGCGACCTACGAGCAGTACTTC. It translates to CASSVIPLATYEQYF. J is TRBJ2-7 and V is TRBV27; 7 bases agree with TRBD2. The CDR3 covers 15 residues. V lost 5 bases, J lost 2 bases, and 9 bases stayed unmatched. Germline V lookup: CDR1 MNHEY, CDR2 SMNVEV (reference sequence).

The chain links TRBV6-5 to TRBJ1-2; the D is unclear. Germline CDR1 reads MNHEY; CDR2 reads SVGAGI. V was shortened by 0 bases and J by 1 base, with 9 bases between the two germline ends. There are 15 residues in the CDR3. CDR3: CASSYSSSGNYGYTF. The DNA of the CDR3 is TGTGCCAGCAGTTACTCGAGTTCCGGTAACTATGGCTACACCTTC.

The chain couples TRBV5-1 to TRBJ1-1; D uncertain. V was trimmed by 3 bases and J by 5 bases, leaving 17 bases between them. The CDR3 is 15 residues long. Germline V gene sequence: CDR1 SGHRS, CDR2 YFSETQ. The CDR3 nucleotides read TGCGCCAGCAGCTCTAGGACGGATCGAGGGACTGAAGCTTTCTTT. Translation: CASSSRTDRGTEAFF. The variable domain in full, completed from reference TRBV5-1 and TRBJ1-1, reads KAGVTQTPRYLIKTRGQQVTLSCSPISGHRSVSWYQQTPGQGLQFLFEYFSETQRNKGNFPGRFSGRQFSNSRSEMNVSTLELGDSALYLCASSSRTDRGTEAFFGQGTRLTVV.

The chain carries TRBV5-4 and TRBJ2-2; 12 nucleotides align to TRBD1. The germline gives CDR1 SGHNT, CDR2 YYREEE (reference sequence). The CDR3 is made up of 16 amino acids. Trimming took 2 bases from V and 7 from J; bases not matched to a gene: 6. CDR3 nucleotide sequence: TGTGCCAGCAGCTTCCCGGGACAGGGGGCAAACGGGGAGCTGTTTTTT. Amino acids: CASSFPGQGANGELFF.

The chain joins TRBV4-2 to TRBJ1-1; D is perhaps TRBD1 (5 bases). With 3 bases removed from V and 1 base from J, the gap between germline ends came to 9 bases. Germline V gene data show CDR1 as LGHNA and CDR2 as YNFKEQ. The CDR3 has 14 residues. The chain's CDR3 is CASSQGLTNTEAFF. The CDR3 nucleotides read TGTGCCAGCAGCCAGGGACTCACGAACACTGAAGCTTTCTTT.

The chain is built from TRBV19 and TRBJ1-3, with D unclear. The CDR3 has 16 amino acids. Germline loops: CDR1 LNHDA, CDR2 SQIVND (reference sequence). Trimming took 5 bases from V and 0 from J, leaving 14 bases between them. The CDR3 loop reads CASSVPGASSGNTIYF. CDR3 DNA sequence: TGTGCCAGTAGTGTTCCGGGAGCAAGCTCTGGAAACACCATATATTTT. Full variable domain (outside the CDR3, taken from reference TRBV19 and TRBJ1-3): DGGITQSPKYLFRKEGQNVTLSCEQNLNHDAMYWYRQDPGQGLRLIYYSQIVNDFQKGDIAEGYSVSREKKESFPLTVTSAQKNPTAFYLCASSVPGASSGNTIYFGEGSWLTVV.

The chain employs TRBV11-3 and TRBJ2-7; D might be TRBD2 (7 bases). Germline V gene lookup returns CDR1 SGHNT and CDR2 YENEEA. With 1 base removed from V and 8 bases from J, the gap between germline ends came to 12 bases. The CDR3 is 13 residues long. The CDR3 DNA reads TGTGCCAGCAGCTTAGGGGAGGGGGACAAGCAGTACTTC. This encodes CASSLGEGDKQYF.

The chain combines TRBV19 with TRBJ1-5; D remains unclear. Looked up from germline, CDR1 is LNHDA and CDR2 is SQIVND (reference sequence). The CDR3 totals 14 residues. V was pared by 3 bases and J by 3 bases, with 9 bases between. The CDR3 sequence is CASSIAPYNQPQHF. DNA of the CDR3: TGTGCCAGTAGTATTGCGCCGTACAATCAGCCCCAGCATTTT. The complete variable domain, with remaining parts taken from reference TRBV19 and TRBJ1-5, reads DGGITQSPKYLFRKEGQNVTLSCEQNLNHDAMYWYRQDPGQGLRLIYYSQIVNDFQKGDIAEGYSVSREKKESFPLTVTSAQKNPTAFYLCASSIAPYNQPQHFGDGTRLSIL.

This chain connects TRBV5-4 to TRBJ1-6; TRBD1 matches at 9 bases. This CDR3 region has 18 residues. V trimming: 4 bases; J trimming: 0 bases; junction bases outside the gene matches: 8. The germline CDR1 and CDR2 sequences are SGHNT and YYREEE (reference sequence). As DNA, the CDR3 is TGTGCCAGCAGCCCGGGACAGGGTGGGAGCTCCTATAATTCACCCCTCCACTTT. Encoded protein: CASSPGQGGSSYNSPLHF. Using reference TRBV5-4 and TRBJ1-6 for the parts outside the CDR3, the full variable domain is ETGVTQSPTHLIKTRGQQVTLRCSSQSGHNTVSWYQQALGQGPQFIFQYYREEENGRGNFPPRFSGLQFPNYSSELNVNALELDDSALYLCASSPGQGGSSYNSPLHFGNGTRLTVT.

CDR3 protein: CASSLPTSTDTQYF. The CDR3, as DNA: TGCGCCAGCAGCTTGCCAACTAGCACAGATACGCAGTATTTT. This chain joins TRBV5-1 and TRBJ2-3; D gene unclear. V was trimmed by 1 base and J by 0 bases, leaving 6 bases between them. Germline lookup yields CDR1 SGHRS and CDR2 YFSETQ. This CDR3 is 14 amino acids long.

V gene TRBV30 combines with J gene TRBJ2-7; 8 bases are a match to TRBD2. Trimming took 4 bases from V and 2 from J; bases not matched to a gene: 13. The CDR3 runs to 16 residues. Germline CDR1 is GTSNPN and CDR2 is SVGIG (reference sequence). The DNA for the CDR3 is TGTGCCTGGATCCCCCCTCGCGGGGGGCTACCCTACGAGCAGTACTTC. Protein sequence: CAWIPPRGGLPYEQYF. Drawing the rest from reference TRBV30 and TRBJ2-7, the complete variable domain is SQTIHQWPATLVQPVGSPLSLECTVEGTSNPNLYWYRQAAGRGLQLLFYSVGIGQISSEVPQNLSASRPQDRQFILSSKKLLLSDSGFYLCAWIPPRGGLPYEQYFGPGTRLTVT.

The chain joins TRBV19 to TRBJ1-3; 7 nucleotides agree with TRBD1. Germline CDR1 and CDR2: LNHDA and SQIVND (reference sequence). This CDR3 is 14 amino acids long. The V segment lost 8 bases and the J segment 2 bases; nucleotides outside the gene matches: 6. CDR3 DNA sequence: TGTGCCAGTCGCCCTGGACAGGCTGGAAACACCATATATTTT. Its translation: CASRPGQAGNTIYF.

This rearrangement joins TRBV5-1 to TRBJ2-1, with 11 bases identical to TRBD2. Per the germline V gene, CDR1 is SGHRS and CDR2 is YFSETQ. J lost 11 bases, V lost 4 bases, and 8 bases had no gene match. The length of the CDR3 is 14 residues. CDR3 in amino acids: CASSAGTSGVQQFF. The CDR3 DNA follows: TGCGCCAGCAGCGCCGGGACTAGCGGAGTTCAGCAGTTCTTC.

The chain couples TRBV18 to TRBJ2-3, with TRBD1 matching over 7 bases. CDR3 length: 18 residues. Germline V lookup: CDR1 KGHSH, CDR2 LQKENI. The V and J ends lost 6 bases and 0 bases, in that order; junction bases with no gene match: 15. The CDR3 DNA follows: TGTGCCAGCTCTCCCGGGACAGTCCTCCCCATTAGCACAGATACGCAGTATTTT. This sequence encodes CASSPGTVLPISTDTQYF.